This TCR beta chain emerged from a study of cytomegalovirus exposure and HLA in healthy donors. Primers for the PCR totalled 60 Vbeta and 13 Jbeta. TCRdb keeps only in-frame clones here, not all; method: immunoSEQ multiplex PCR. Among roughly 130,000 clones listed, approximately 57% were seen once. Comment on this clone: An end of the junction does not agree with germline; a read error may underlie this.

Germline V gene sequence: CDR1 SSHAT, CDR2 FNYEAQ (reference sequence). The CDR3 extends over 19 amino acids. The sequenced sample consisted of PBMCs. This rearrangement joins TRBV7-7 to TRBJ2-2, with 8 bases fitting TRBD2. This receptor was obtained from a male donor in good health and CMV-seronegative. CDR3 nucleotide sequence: TGTGCTAGCAGCTTTATGCCTAGCGGGCCGGGACTCAACACCGGGGAGCTGTTTTTT. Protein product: CASSFMPSGPGLNTGELFF.